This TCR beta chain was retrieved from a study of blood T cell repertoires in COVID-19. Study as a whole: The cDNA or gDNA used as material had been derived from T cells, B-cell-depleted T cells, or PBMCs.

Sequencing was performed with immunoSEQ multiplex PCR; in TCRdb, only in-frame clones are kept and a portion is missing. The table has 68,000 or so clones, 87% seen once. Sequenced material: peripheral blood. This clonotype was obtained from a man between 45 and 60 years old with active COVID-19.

The DNA of the CDR3 is TGTGCCAGCACCGCGAACAGGGGTGGTAATTCACCCCTCCACTTT. It translates to CASTANRGGNSPLHF. This chain links TRBV7-2 with TRBJ1-6; TRBD1 matches at 7 bases. CDR3 length equals 15 residues. Germline CDR1 reads SGHTA; CDR2 reads FQGNSA. The ends lost 7 bases at V and 6 bases at J; junction bases unmatched: 9.